Detailed here is one TCR beta chain. What it binds is not known. The CDR3 runs to 16 residues. CDR1 is SGHVS, CDR2 FQNEAQ, per germline. The ends were cut back, 1 base at V and 4 bases at J, with 17 bases in the middle. For sorted subsets, approximately 0.2 ug DNA per replicate equaled tens of thousands of T cell genomes. Generated by immunoSEQ multiplex PCR, the TCRdb table keeps only in-frame clones and is missing some. The table records more than 2 million clones, around 95% of them present only once. This sample was taken from a study of shared clonotypes between healthy human individuals. Study-level findings and limits: Clonotypes not shared had lower generation probabilities than those common to all four donors. Depth was large, yet rarefaction showed that sorted-subset sequencing was incomplete.

The sequence was collected from a man between 18 and 29 years old in good health. Sample: naive CD4+ T cells sorted from blood. This sample's subset: CD45RA+ positively selected. The gene calls are TRBV7-8 and TRBJ2-7; D might be TRBD1 (6 bases). Here the CDR3 DNA reads TGTGCCAGCAGCTTAGTGAGACCAAACCAGGGGTACGAGCAGTACTTC. Protein sequence: CASSLVRPNQGYEQYF.